Sequencing of this T cell receptor (beta chain) was carried out in a study of blood T cell repertoires in COVID-19. Looked up from germline, CDR1 is LNHDA and CDR2 is SQIVND (reference sequence). Trimming took 6 bases from V and 4 from J; bases not matched to a gene: 5. The CDR3 is 13 residues long. Sequenced by immunoSEQ multiplex PCR; TCRdb stores in-frame clones only, minus some. The sample has 100,000 to 150,000 clones, about 87% seen once. This chain links TRBV19 with TRBJ1-1, with 7 nucleotides matching TRBD1. The sample consisted of peripheral blood. The clonotype comes from a man in his fifties with acute or convalescent COVID-19. The CDR3 spells CASRGQSGTEAFF. The DNA of the CDR3 is TGTGCCAGTAGGGGACAGTCGGGCACTGAAGCTTTCTTT.